Listed below are T cell receptor beta chains from one sample, sequenced in a study of blood T cell repertoires in COVID-19. Assay: immunoSEQ multiplex PCR; the TCRdb copy retains only in-frame clones and omits some. The sample yields about 200,000 clones, approximately 90% seen once. What was sequenced was peripheral blood. The origin of the receptors is a man between 60 and 75 years old with COVID-19, enrolled during active disease. The CDR3 runs from the conserved cysteine through the conserved F or W. The D gene is left open where the match is weak. Rows may omit the clone size; those that give it use once, few, many or a size class.

j_gene,d_gene,v_gene,abundance,CDR3nt,CDR3aa
TRBJ1-2,-,TRBV6-1,-,TGTGCCAGCAGTGATCCTGGGTCGGGTGGCTACACCTTC,CASSDPGSGGYTF
TRBJ2-3,-,TRBV9,-,TGTGCCAGCAGCGTATACAGTCGAGGCACAGATACGCAGTATTTT,CASSVYSRGTDTQYF
TRBJ2-1,-,TRBV6-6,-,TGTGCCAGCAGTTCACAGGGGGGGAATGAGCAGTTCTTC,CASSSQGGNEQFF
TRBJ2-5,TRBD2,TRBV25-1,-,TGTGCCAGCAGTGAAGGAAACGGGGGGGCCCCAGAGACCCAGTACTTC,CASSEGNGGAPETQYF
TRBJ2-3,-,TRBV30,-,TGTGCCTGGAGTAACGGGGGGCAGGGTACGCAGTATTTT,CAWSNGGQGTQYF
TRBJ1-2,TRBD1,TRBV4-2,-,TGTGCCAGCAGCCAAGGTTTGGGGACAGGGAGAGGTCCTGACTATGGCTACACCTTC,CASSQGLGTGRGPDYGYTF
TRBJ2-3,-,TRBV30,-,TGTGCCTGGAGTACAATGAGGTCACTCTCGGCAGATACGCAGTATTTT,CAWSTMRSLSADTQYF
TRBJ1-5,-,TRBV28,-,TGTGCCAGCAGTTCCCCGATCCCGGGACTCATCTCTAAGGGGCCCCAGCATTTT,CASSSPIPGLISKGPQHF
TRBJ1-1,TRBD1,TRBV3-1/TRBV3-2,-,TGTGCCAGCAGCCTGAGGACAGGGGAAGCTTTCTTT,CASSLRTGEAFF
TRBJ1-1,-,TRBV6-5,once,TGTGCCAGCAGGTCCGGGACTCATATGGGCACTGAAGCTTTCTTT,CASRSGTHMGTEAFF
TRBJ2-1,-,TRBV24-1,once,TGTGCCACCAGTGATGGGGGGTTCAATGAGCAGTTCTTC,CATSDGGFNEQFF
TRBJ2-3,-,TRBV7-7,-,TGTGCTAGCAGCCTCGGGGAGGCAGATACGCAGTATTTT,CASSLGEADTQYF
TRBJ1-4,-,TRBV3-1/TRBV3-2,-,TGTGCCAGCTCAAGTCAGGGAAGGAATGAAAAACTGTTTTTT,CASSSQGRNEKLFF
TRBJ2-7,TRBD2,TRBV9,-,TGTGCCAGCAGCAGACGGACTAGCGGGAGTTCATACGAGCAGTACTTC,CASSRRTSGSSYEQYF
TRBJ2-7,TRBD1,TRBV6-6,-,TGTGCCAGCAGTGACATACAGGGGACCCCCTACGAGCAGTACTTC,CASSDIQGTPYEQYF
TRBJ2-7,TRBD2,TRBV6-2/TRBV6-3,-,TGTGCCAGCAGTCACTACGGAGGGACTATCAACTACGAGCAGTACTTC,CASSHYGGTINYEQYF
TRBJ2-7,TRBD1,TRBV19,few,TGTGCCAGTAGTAACACAGGGGGCGCGGTACCCTACGAGCAGTACTTC,CASSNTGGAVPYEQYF
TRBJ2-2,TRBD2,TRBV5-1,-,TGCGCCAGCAGCTTATCTAGCGGGAGGAACACCGGGGAGCTGTTTTTT,CASSLSSGRNTGELFF
TRBJ1-2,TRBD1,TRBV4-3,-,TGCGCCAGCAGCCAAAATACAGGGGATCGTGGCTACACCTTC,CASSQNTGDRGYTF
TRBJ2-1,TRBD2,TRBV4-1,-,TGCGCCAGCAGCCAAGATGGGACTAGGGGGTTGGGTGAGCAGTTCTTC,CASSQDGTRGLGEQFF
TRBJ2-3,TRBD1,TRBV18,-,TGTGCCAGCTCACCCCCTATGGGACAGGGCATAGAATCAGATACGCAGTATTTT,CASSPPMGQGIESDTQYF
TRBJ2-3,-,TRBV12-3/TRBV12-4,-,TGTGCCAGCAGTTTCATAATCGGTGGTACGCAGTATTTT,CASSFIIGGTQYF
TRBJ1-5,-,TRBV5-1,few,TGCGCCAGCAGCTTAACAGGGTATGGCAATCAGCCCCAGCATTTT,CASSLTGYGNQPQHF
TRBJ2-2,TRBD1,TRBV7-9,-,TGTGCCAGCAGCCTGGGACAGGGGGGCACCGGGGAGCTGTTTTTT,CASSLGQGGTGELFF
TRBJ2-2,-,TRBV7-3,-,TGTGCCAGCAGCAACCGACAGATATTTAACACCGGGGAGCTGTTTTTT,CASSNRQIFNTGELFF